This TCR beta chain stems from a study of T cell changes during pregnancy in multiple sclerosis. In this sample, this clone turned up once. The data were produced by immunoSEQ multiplex PCR, yet TCRdb's version contains in-frame clones alone and is incomplete. The sample includes about 64,000 clones, around 90% of them seen just once. The material was peripheral blood, obtained in the second trimester of pregnancy. The receptor was derived from a female donor with multiple sclerosis, enrolled in a pregnancy study.

This CDR3 is CASSAGAGLQETQYF. CDR3 bases: TGTGCCAGCAGTGCAGGGGCCGGTCTCCAAGAGACCCAGTACTTC. This chain connects TRBV7-3 to TRBJ2-5; weak D call: TRBD1 (6 bases). Trimming took off 6 bases at V and 1 base at J, with 15 bases between the two ends. This CDR3 region has 15 residues. Germline V CDR1 and CDR2: SGHTA, FQGTGA.